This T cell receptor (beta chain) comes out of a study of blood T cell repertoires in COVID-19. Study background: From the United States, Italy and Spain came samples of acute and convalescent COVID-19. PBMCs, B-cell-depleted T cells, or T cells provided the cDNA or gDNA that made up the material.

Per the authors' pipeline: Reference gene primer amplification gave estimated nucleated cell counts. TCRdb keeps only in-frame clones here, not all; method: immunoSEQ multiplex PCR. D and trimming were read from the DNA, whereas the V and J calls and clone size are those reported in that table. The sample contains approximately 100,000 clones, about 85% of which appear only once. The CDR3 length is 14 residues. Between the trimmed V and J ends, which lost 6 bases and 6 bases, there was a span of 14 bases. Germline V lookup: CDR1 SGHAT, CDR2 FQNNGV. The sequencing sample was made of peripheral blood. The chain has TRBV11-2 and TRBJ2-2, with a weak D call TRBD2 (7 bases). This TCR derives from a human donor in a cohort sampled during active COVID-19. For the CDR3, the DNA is TGTGCCAGCAGTTGGGGGCGGGGGTCCGGGGAGCTGTTTTTT. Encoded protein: CASSWGRGSGELFF.